The 16 T cell receptor beta chains below come from one sample, sequenced in a study of T-cell reconstitution after alpha-beta-depleted transplantation in children. A TCRbeta library incorporating unique molecular identifiers was prepared. From the PCR reads, TCRdb called clonotypes with MiXCR, one entry per CDR3 protein. Of some 400,000 distinct CDR3 sequences listed, around 20% are singletons. The specimen comprised PBMCs from the stem cell graft donor, sampled from the stem cell graft. The receptors shown here come from a human donor who donated a stem cell graft to a child with acute myeloid leukemia.

This clonotype was seen a few times. The V and J genes are TRBV20-1 and TRBJ2-3, with no clear D. Trimming cost V 3 bases and J 4 bases, with 17 bases left between them. Germline values: CDR1 DFQATT, CDR2 SNEGSKA (reference sequence). There are 15 residues in the CDR3. CDR3 bases: TGCAGTGCTAGCCCGTCGCGTATCTCGGCAGATACGCAGTATTTT. Encoded protein: CSASPSRISADTQYF.

The chain carries TRBV5-1 and TRBJ1-6; D possibly corresponds to TRBD1 (6 bases). V was shortened by 4 bases and J by 8 bases, with 16 bases between the two germline ends. This CDR3 contains 15 residues. CDR1 and CDR2 from the germline V gene are SGHRS and YFSETQ. The chain's CDR3 is CASSPGQGLDSPLHF. The CDR3 DNA reads TGCGCCAGCAGCCCGGGACAAGGTCTAGATTCACCCCTCCACTTT.

This clonotype was observed a handful of times. The chain employs TRBV4-1 and TRBJ2-3, with 14 bases identical to TRBD2. This CDR3 has 15 amino acids. Germline V CDR1 and CDR2: MGHRA, YSYEKL. J gave up 5 bases and V 5 bases, and 3 bases lay outside the gene matches. CDR3 coding DNA: TGCGCCAGCAGCTTGGGACTAGCGGGAGAAGATACGCAGTATTTT. Its protein product is CASSLGLAGEDTQYF.

In its sample, this clonotype was seen a few times. The chain carries TRBV12-3 or TRBV12-4 and TRBJ2-1, with 7 bases lining up with TRBD2. Trimming cost V 7 bases and J 4 bases; bases outside gene matches: 16. This CDR3 is built from 17 residues. In DNA form, the CDR3 reads TGTGCCAGCACCGAAAGGTTGTCGAGCGGGATGTACAATGAGCAGTTCTTC. Translating it yields CASTERLSSGMYNEQFF.

The chain employs TRBV12-3 or TRBV12-4 and TRBJ2-1; TRBD2 aligns across 12 bases. CDR3 length equals 14 residues. The V and J ends lost 7 bases and 6 bases, in that order; junction bases with no gene match: 4. The CDR3 region is CASKLAGGINEQFF. The CDR3 DNA follows: TGTGCCAGCAAACTAGCGGGAGGAATCAATGAGCAGTTCTTC.

This clonotype occurred many times. J is TRBJ2-1 and V is TRBV29-1, with no clear D. This CDR3 region has 13 residues. CDR1 SQVTM and CDR2 ANQGSEA come from the germline V gene. With 2 bases removed from V and 1 base from J, the gap between germline ends came to 6 bases. This CDR3 is CSVEPESYNEQFF. The CDR3 DNA is TGCAGCGTTGAACCGGAATCCTACAATGAGCAGTTCTTC.

This clonotype was seen a handful of times. The chain employs TRBV11-2 and TRBJ2-3; TRBD2 matches at 9 bases. The CDR3 runs 18 residues. Germline CDR1 SGHAT, CDR2 FQNNGV. V gave up 5 bases and J gave up 0 bases; unmatched junction bases: 12. CDR3 in amino acids: CASSPRAGGPGSTDTQYF. CDR3 sequence (DNA): TGTGCCAGCAGCCCCCGCGCGGGAGGGCCGGGAAGCACAGATACGCAGTATTTT.

The V and J genes are TRBV29-1 and TRBJ2-7; D is uncertain. The CDR3 has 13 amino acids. Germline values: CDR1 SQVTM, CDR2 ANQGSEA. The V and J ends lost 4 bases and 0 bases respectively, with 10 bases between them. As DNA, the CDR3 is TGCAGCGTTGTTAGCACCGACTCCTACGAGCAGTACTTC. Translation: CSVVSTDSYEQYF.

A remark on this clonotype: A clone one base away is much larger, so this may be a read error. The chain has TRBV20-1 and TRBJ2-7, with D unresolved. The CDR3 contains 15 residues. Germline CDR1 DFQATT, CDR2 SNEGSKA (reference sequence). This chain's CDR3 is CCARNLWGRLLEQYF. The CDR3 DNA reads TGCTGTGCTAGGAACCTTTGGGGAAGGCTTCTCGAGCAGTACTTC.

This clonotype was counted once. The CDR3 loop reads CASSYYSQGASGDTQYF. In DNA, the CDR3 is TGCGCCAGCAGCTACTACTCACAGGGGGCTTCGGGCGATACGCAGTATTTT. The chain uses TRBV5-1 and TRBJ2-3; 9 positions match TRBD1. Per the germline V gene, CDR1 is SGHRS and CDR2 is YFSETQ. V shed 3 bases and J 6 bases; nucleotides not matched to a gene: 14. This CDR3 has 17 amino acids.

This clonotype was detected only a few times. The chain couples TRBV2 to TRBJ2-5; TRBD2 might be the D (5 bases). Trimming removed 4 bases at V and 3 bases at J, with 9 bases between. Germline CDR1 SNHLY, CDR2 FYNNEI. This CDR3 has 13 amino acids. The CDR3 DNA is TGTGCCAGCAGTGCCAGCGGAGAAGAGACCCAGTACTTC. This codes for CASSASGEETQYF.

This chain connects TRBV10-3 to TRBJ2-5; TRBD1 matches 10 bases. Trimming at V came to 2 bases and at J to 3 bases, leaving 3 bases not matched to a gene. Germline V gene lookup returns CDR1 ENHRY and CDR2 SYGVKD. This CDR3 is 15 amino acids long. DNA for the CDR3: TGTGCCATCAGTGAGCCCGGGACAGGGGAAGAGACCCAGTACTTC. Its translation is CAISEPGTGEETQYF.

The genes are TRBV20-1 and TRBJ1-1, with D possibly TRBD1 on 6 matching bases. CDR3 length: 13 residues. Germline loops: CDR1 DFQATT, CDR2 SNEGSKA (reference sequence). The V end lost 0 bases, the J end lost 6 bases, and 11 bases lay between the germline ends. CDR3 nucleotide sequence: TGCAGTGCTAGAGATGGAGGGGGGGCTGAAGCTTTCTTT. It yields the protein CSARDGGGAEAFF.

This chain links TRBV12-3 or TRBV12-4 with TRBJ1-1, with 7 bases fitting TRBD1. J lost 3 bases, V lost 3 bases, and 10 bases had no gene match. The CDR3 is made up of 16 amino acids. The CDR3 here is CASSFANRGSDTEAFF. The CDR3, as DNA: TGTGCCAGCAGTTTTGCAAACAGGGGATCGGACACTGAAGCTTTCTTT.

This clonotype has a handful of counts. Here the CDR3 DNA reads TGTGCCATTTCGGGACAGGGGGATCAGCCCCAGCATTTT. Translation gives CAISGQGDQPQHF. The chain uses TRBV10-3 and TRBJ1-5; 11 nucleotides align to TRBD1. There are 13 residues in the CDR3. CDR1 ENHRY and CDR2 SYGVKD come from the germline V gene. The V segment lost 9 bases and the J segment 5 bases; nucleotides outside the gene matches: 3.

This CDR3 reads CASSFVEFEQYF. CDR3 in DNA: TGTGCCAGCAGTTTTGTAGAGTTCGAGCAGTACTTC. This rearrangement joins TRBV12-3 or TRBV12-4 to TRBJ2-7, with D unresolved. Trimming took off 3 bases at V and 6 bases at J, with 9 bases between the two ends. The CDR3 runs 12 residues.